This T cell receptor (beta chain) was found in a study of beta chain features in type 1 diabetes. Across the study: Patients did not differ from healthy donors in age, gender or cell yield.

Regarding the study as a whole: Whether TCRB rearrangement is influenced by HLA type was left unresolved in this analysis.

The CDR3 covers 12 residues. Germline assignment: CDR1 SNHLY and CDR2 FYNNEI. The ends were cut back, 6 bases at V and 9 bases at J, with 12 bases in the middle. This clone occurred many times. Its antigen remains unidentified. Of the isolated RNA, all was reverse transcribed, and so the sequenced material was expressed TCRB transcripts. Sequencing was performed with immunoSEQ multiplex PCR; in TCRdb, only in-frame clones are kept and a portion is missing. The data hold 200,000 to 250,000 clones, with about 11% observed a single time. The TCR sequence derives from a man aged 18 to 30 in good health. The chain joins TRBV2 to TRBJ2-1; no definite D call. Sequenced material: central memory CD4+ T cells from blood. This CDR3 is CASRYLTFEQFF. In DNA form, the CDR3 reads TGTGCCAGCAGGTACTTGACATTTGAGCAGTTCTTC.